The 13 T cell receptor beta chains in this list originate from one sample, sequenced in a study of CD8+ T cells in alopecia areata. cDNA serving as the sequencing template came from extracted, reverse transcribed RNA. Sequencing used immunoSEQ multiplex PCR; TCRdb keeps in-frame clones, though not all of them. The sample lists about 190,000 clones; less than 65% were seen once. Noted treatment: oral pan-JAK inhibitor, 5-10 mg twice daily. The starting material was CD4+ T cells sorted from blood, obtained at week 4, from a patient treated with tofacitinib. The origin of the receptors is a human donor with alopecia areata.

The genes are TRBV15 and TRBJ2-1, with 11 bases fitting TRBD2. The V gene's germline CDR1 is LNHNV and CDR2 YYDKDF (reference sequence). The trim removed 0 bases at V and 5 bases at J, leaving 12 bases unmatched. This CDR3 is 19 amino acids long. CDR3 loop: CATSRDPQLAGGPNNEQFF. The CDR3, as DNA: TGTGCCACCAGCAGAGATCCCCAGCTAGCGGGGGGCCCAAACAATGAGCAGTTCTTC.

This clone was seen a handful of times. The chain couples TRBV19 to TRBJ1-1, with D hard to call. This CDR3 is 13 amino acids long. Per germline, CDR1 LNHDA and CDR2 SQIVND (reference sequence). The V gene lost 6 bases and the J gene lost 0 bases, with 8 bases spanning the gap. The CDR3 sequence: CASSLVLNTEAFF. The CDR3 DNA reads TGTGCCAGTAGCCTCGTACTGAACACTGAAGCTTTCTTT.

This clone showed up just once. This sequence joins TRBV19 and TRBJ2-6; D call uncertain. Germline V CDR1 and CDR2: LNHDA, SQIVND (reference sequence). This CDR3 region has 18 residues. Trimming stripped 4 bases from V and 0 bases from J, with 16 bases between. The CDR3 reads CASSRGGRAFSGANVLTF. In nucleotides, the CDR3 is TGTGCCAGTAGTAGAGGTGGCAGAGCATTCTCTGGGGCCAACGTCCTGACTTTC.

The chain carries TRBV9 and TRBJ1-1, with D unresolved. The CDR3 consists of 13 residues. Germline lookup yields CDR1 SGDLS and CDR2 YYNGEE. V lost 0 bases, J lost 3 bases, and 6 bases lay in between. The CDR3 DNA is TGTGCCAGCAGCGTAGCGACCTACACTGAAGCTTTCTTT. This encodes CASSVATYTEAFF.

This CDR3 reads CASRSGTSPLETQYF. The DNA for the CDR3 is TGTGCCAGCAGGTCCGGGACTAGCCCTTTGGAGACCCAGTACTTC. The chain combines TRBV6-5 with TRBJ2-5, with 9 bases that match TRBD2. Germline-derived CDR1 and CDR2 are MNHEY and SVGAGI. V trimming: 6 bases; J trimming: 5 bases; junction bases outside the gene matches: 10. CDR3 length: 15 amino acids.

This clone was seen only once. The V and J genes are TRBV29-1 and TRBJ1-1; tentatively, D is TRBD1 (5 bases). Germline V gene sequence: CDR1 SQVTM, CDR2 ANQGSEA. The CDR3 covers 13 residues. V shed 7 bases and J shed 0 bases, with 12 bases lying between them. The CDR3 coding sequence is TGCAGCGCTACGACAGTCTTGAACACTGAAGCTTTCTTT. Translated: CSATTVLNTEAFF.

Here the CDR3 reads CASSPGQQLETQYF. The CDR3 nucleotides read TGCGCCAGCAGCCCGGGACAGCAACTAGAGACCCAGTACTTC. The V call is TRBV5-1, the J call TRBJ2-5; 7 bases agree with TRBD1. From germline, CDR1 is SGHRS and CDR2 YFSETQ. The CDR3 totals 14 residues. The J segment lost 4 bases and the V segment lost 4 bases, leaving 7 bases of the junction unmatched.

In this sample, this clone turned up a few times. The chain has TRBV7-9 and TRBJ2-1; perhaps TRBD1 as D (5 bases). The CDR3 has 19 amino acids. Germline V gene sequence: CDR1 SEHNR, CDR2 FQNEAQ (reference sequence). With 5 bases removed from V and 0 bases from J, the gap between germline ends came to 23 bases. Here the CDR3 reads CASSPTSGIPKPSYNEQFF. In nucleotides, the CDR3 is TGTGCCAGCAGCCCAACCTCAGGGATTCCTAAACCCTCCTACAATGAGCAGTTCTTC.

The CDR3 sequence: CASSQPGQDNQPQHF. CDR3 DNA: TGCGCCAGCAGCCAACCCGGACAGGATAATCAGCCCCAGCATTTT. V usage is TRBV4-1 and J usage is TRBJ1-5; 7 positions agree with TRBD1. Losses at the gene ends were 2 bases for V and 4 bases for J; bases not matched to a gene: 5. Germline V lookup: CDR1 MGHRA, CDR2 YSYEKL. The CDR3 contains 15 residues.

The chain employs TRBV10-3 and TRBJ2-7, with D perhaps matching TRBD1 or TRBD2 (5 bases each). This CDR3 contains 14 residues. V was clipped by 2 bases and J by 6 bases, with 14 bases between them. Germline V gene data show CDR1 as ENHRY and CDR2 as SYGVKD. CDR3 residues: CAISEAPSGAEQYF. For the CDR3, the DNA is TGTGCCATCAGTGAGGCACCATCCGGGGCCGAGCAGTACTTC.

The J gene is TRBJ2-1, the V gene TRBV30; 14 bases are a match to TRBD2. V trimming: 0 bases; J trimming: 8 bases; junction bases outside the gene matches: 6. The CDR3 is made up of 16 amino acids. Germline assignment: CDR1 GTSNPN and CDR2 SVGIG (reference sequence). The CDR3 DNA follows: TGTGCCTGGAGTGTAGGACTAGCGGGGGGAGGAGATGAGCAGTTCTTC. This translates into CAWSVGLAGGGDEQFF.

This chain uses TRBV4-3 with TRBJ2-4; the D gene could be TRBD1 or TRBD2 (5 bases each). The CDR3 extends over 16 amino acids. V was shortened by 0 bases and J by 2 bases, with 11 bases between the two germline ends. Per the germline V gene, CDR1 is LGHNA and CDR2 is YSLEER. In nucleotides, the CDR3 is TGCGCCAGCAGCCAAGATGGGGGTTACTCCAAAAACATTCAGTACTTC. Translated: CASSQDGGYSKNIQYF.

The chain combines TRBV7-2 with TRBJ2-5, with D uncertain. V was pared by 5 bases and J by 5 bases, with 12 bases between. The CDR3 length is 13 residues. Germline values: CDR1 SGHTA, CDR2 FQGNSA. CDR3 residues: CASSLGILETQYF. The CDR3 DNA follows: TGTGCCAGCAGCCTAGGAATTTTGGAGACCCAGTACTTC.